This T cell receptor (beta chain) was obtained from a study of T cell clones after liver transplantation. V shed 5 bases, J shed 5 bases, and the junction held 12 bases outside the gene matches. In germline, CDR1 is SSHAT, CDR2 FNYEAQ (reference sequence). The CDR3 is made up of 16 amino acids. Produced via immunoSEQ multiplex PCR; TCRdb's table is partial and in-frame only. The table has fewer than 110,000 clones, approximately 79% seen once. This clone was detected only once. This sequence was found in a human patient who received a liver transplant. The graft donor may have given rise to some T cells. Sequenced material: CD4+ T cells from blood, taken about 50 months after liver transplant. The chain combines TRBV7-7 with TRBJ2-5; 9 bases are shared with TRBD2. The CDR3 bases are TGTGCCAGCAGCCGAACCAATAGCGGGAGCGGGGAGACCCAGTACTTC. This gives the protein CASSRTNSGSGETQYF.